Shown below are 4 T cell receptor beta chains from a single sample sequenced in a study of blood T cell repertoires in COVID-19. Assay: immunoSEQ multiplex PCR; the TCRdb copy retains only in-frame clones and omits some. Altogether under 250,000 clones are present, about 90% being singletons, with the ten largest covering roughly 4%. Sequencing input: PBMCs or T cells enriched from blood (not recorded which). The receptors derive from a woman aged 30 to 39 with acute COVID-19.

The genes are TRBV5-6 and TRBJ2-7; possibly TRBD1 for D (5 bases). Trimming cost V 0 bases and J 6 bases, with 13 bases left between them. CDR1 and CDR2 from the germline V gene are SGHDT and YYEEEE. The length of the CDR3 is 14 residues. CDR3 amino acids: CASSLDQGFSEQYF. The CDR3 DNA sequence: TGTGCCAGCAGCTTGGATCAGGGATTCAGCGAGCAGTACTTC.

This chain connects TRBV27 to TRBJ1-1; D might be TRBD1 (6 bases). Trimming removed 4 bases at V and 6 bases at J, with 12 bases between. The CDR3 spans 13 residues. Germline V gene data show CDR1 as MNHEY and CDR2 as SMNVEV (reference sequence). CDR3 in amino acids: CASSSLTGSEAFF. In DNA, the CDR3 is TGTGCCAGCAGTTCCCTGACAGGCTCTGAAGCTTTCTTT.

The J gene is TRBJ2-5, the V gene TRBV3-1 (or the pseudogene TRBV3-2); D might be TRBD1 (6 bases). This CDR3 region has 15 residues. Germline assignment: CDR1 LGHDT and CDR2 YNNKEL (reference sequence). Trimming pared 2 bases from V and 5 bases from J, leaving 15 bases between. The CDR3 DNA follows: TGTGCCAGCAGCCAATCCGGTGGCAGGGGCGAGACCCAGTACTTC. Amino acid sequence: CASSQSGGRGETQYF.

CDR3 bases: TGTGCCAGCAGCCGACTCTGGGACAGCCGCGGGGCTAATGAAAAACTGTTTTTT. Encoded protein: CASSRLWDSRGANEKLFF. The V and J genes are TRBV5-8 and TRBJ1-4, with 7 bases identical to TRBD1. The germline V gene encodes CDR1 SGHTS and CDR2 YDEGEE. The CDR3 sequence is 18 residues long. Trimming took 4 bases from V and 3 from J; bases not matched to a gene: 15.